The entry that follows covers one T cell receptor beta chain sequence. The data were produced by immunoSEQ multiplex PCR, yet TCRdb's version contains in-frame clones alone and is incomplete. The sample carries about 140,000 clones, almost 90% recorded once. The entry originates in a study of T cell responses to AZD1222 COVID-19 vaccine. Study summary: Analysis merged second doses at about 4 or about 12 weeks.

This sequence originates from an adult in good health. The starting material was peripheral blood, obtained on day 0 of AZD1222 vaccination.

CDR3 sequence (DNA): TGTGCCAGCAGCCATGGGCTATCAGCTTTCTTT. Encoded protein: CASSHGLSAFF. The chain joins TRBV3-1 (or the pseudogene TRBV3-2) to TRBJ1-1; no clear D. CDR3 size: 11 residues. Germline CDR1 is LGHDT and CDR2 is YNNKEL (reference sequence). The V end was cut by 3 bases, the J end by 10 bases, with 9 bases between.